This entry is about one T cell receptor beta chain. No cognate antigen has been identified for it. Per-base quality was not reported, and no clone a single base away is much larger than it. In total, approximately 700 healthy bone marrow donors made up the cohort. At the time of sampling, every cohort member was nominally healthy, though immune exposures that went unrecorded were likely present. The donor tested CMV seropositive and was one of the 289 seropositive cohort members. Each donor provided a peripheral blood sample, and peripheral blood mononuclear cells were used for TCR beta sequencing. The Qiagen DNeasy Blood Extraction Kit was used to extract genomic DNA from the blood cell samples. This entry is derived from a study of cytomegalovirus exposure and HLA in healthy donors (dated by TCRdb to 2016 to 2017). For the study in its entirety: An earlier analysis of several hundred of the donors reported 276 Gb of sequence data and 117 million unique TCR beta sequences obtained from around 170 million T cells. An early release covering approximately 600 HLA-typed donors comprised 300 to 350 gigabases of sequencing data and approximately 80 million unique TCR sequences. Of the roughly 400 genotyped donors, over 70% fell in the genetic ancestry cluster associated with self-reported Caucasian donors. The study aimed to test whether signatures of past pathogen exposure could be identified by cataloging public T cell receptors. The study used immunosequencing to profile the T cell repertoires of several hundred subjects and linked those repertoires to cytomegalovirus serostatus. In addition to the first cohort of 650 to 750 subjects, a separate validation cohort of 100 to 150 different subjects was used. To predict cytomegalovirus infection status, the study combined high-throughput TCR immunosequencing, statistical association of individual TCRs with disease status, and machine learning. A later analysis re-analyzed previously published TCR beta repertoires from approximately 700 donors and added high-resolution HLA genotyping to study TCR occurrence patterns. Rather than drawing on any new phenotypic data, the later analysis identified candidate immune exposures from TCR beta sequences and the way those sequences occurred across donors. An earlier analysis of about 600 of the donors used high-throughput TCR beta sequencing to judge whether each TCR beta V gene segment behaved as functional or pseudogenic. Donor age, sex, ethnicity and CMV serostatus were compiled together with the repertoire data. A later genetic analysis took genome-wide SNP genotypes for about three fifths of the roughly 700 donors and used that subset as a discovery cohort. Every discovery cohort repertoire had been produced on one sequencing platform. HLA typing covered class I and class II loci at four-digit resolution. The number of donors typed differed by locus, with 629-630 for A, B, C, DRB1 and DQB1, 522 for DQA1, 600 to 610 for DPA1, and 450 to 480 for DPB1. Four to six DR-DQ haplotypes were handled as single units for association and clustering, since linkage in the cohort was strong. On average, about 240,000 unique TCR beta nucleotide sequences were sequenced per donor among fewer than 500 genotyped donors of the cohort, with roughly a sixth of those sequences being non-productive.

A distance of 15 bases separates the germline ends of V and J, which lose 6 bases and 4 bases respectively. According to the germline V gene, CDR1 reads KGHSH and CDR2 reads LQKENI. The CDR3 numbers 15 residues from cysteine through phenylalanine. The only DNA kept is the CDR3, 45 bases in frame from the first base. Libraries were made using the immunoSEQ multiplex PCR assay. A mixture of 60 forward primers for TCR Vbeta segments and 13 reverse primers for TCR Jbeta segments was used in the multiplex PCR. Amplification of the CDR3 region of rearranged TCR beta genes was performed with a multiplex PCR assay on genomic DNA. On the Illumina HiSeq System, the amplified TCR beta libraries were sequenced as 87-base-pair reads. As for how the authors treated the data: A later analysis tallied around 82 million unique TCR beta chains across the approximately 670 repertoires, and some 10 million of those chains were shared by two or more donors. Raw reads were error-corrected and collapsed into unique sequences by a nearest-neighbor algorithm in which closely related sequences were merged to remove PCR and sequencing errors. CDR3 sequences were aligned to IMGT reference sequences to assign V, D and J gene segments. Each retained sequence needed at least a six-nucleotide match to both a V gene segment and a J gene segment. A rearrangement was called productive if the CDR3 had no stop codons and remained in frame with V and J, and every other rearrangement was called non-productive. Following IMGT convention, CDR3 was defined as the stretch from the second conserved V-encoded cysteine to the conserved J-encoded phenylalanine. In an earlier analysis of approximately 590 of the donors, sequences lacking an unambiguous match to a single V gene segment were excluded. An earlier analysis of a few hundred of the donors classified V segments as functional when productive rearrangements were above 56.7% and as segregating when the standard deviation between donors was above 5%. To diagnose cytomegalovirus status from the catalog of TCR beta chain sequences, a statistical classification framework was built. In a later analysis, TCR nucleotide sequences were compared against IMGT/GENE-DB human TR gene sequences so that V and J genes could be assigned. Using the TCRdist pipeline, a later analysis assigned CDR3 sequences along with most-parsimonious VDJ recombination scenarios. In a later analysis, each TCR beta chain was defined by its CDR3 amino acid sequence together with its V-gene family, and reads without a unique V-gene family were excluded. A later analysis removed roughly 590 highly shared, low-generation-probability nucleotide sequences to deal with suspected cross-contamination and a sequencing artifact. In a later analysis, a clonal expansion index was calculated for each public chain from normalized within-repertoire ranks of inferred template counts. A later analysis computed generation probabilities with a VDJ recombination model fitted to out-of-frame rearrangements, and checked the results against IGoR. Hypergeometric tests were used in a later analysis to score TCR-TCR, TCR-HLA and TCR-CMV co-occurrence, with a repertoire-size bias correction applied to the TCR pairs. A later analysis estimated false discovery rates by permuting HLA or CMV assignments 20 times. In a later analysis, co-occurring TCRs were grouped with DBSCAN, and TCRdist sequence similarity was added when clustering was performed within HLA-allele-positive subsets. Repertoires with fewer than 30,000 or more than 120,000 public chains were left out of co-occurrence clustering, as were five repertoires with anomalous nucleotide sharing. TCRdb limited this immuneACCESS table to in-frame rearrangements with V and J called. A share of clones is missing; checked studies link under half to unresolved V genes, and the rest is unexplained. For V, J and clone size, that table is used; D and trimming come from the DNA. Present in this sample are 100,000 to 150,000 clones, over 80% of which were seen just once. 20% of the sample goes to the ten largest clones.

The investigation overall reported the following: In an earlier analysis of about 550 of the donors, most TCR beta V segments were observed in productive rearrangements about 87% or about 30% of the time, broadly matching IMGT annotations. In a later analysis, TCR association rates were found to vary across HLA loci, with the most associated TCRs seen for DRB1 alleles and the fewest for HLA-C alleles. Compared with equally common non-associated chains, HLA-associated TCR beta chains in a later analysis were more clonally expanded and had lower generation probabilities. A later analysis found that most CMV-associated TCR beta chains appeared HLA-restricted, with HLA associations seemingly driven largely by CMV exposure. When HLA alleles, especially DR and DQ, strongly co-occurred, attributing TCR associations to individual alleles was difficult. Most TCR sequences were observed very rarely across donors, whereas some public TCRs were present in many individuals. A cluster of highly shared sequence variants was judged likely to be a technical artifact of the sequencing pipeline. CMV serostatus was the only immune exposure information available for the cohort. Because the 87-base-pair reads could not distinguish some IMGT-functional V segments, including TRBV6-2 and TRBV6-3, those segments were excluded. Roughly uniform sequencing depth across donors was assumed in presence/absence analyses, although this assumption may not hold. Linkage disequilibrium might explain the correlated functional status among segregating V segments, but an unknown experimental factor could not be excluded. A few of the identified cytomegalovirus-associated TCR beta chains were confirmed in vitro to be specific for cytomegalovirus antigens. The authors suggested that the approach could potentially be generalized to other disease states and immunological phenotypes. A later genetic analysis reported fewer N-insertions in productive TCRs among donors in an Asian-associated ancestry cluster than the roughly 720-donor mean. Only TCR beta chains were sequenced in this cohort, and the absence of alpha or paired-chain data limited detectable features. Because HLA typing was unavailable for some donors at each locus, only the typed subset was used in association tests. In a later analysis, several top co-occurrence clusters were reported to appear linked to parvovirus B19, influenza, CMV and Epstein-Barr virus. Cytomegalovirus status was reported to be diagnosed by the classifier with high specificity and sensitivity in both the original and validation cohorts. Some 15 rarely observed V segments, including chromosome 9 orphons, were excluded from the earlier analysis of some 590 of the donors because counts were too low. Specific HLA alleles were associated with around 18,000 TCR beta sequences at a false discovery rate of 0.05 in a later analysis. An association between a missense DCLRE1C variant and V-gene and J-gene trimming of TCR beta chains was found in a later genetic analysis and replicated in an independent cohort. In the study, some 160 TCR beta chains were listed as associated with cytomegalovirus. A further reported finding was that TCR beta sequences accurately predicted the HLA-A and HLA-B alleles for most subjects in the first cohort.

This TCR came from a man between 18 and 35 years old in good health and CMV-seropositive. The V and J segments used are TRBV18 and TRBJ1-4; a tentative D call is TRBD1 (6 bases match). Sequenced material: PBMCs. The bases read TGTGCCAGCTCGTTGGACAGCCCTGGTAATGAAAAACTGTTTTTT. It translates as CASSLDSPGNEKLFF.